This paragraph reports one T cell receptor beta chain. The antigen remains unidentified. The data originate from a study of cytomegalovirus exposure and HLA in healthy donors. General study findings and limits: HLA alleles were associated with roughly 17,000 TCR beta sequences in a later analysis at 0.05 false discovery rate. Presence/absence analyses assumed roughly uniform sequencing depth across donors. The study flagged approximately 180 TCR beta chains as cytomegalovirus-associated.

The V end was cut by 2 bases, the J end by 5 bases, with 14 bases between. The CDR3 runs 15 residues. In germline, CDR1 is SGHKS, CDR2 YYEKEE (reference sequence). PCR used 60 Vbeta primers and 13 Jbeta primers. Clones were read by immunoSEQ multiplex PCR, and TCRdb kept only the in-frame ones, dropping some. The sample has roughly 100,000 clones; 75% are singletons. The sequencing sample was made of PBMCs. The gene calls are TRBV5-5 and TRBJ1-3; D is uncertain. The receptor's source is a male donor in good health and CMV-seropositive. CDR3 sequence reads: CASSFGITGRNTIYF. CDR3 in DNA: TGTGCCAGCAGCTTCGGGATCACGGGTCGAAACACCATATATTTT.